This TCR beta chain is from a study of cytomegalovirus exposure and HLA in healthy donors. A multiplex PCR was run with 60 Vbeta primers and 13 Jbeta primers. The protocol was immunoSEQ multiplex PCR, while the TCRdb copy is restricted to in-frame clones and leaves out a portion. In the table there are 100,000 to 150,000 clones, about four fifths of which are singletons. Study results and caveats: CMV serostatus was the only immune exposure information that was available.

A remark on this clone: The antigen is undetermined.

Sequencing input: PBMCs. The receptor comes from a male donor in good health and CMV-seronegative.

CDR3 region: CASSASGTGTGELFF. In DNA, the CDR3 is TGTGCCAGTAGTGCGTCCGGGACAGGTACCGGGGAGCTGTTTTTT. The chain links TRBV19 to TRBJ2-2, with 8 bases identical to TRBD1. CDR1 LNHDA and CDR2 SQIVND come from the germline V gene (reference sequence). The CDR3 length is 15 residues. V lost 5 bases to trimming and J lost 5 bases; unmatched junction nucleotides: 7. Complete variable domain (other parts from reference TRBV19 and TRBJ2-2): DGGITQSPKYLFRKEGQNVTLSCEQNLNHDAMYWYRQDPGQGLRLIYYSQIVNDFQKGDIAEGYSVSREKKESFPLTVTSAQKNPTAFYLCASSASGTGTGELFFGEGSRLTVL.